This TCR beta chain came from a study of tumor and adjacent non-tumor tissue in lung cancer. The wider study: Patients were aged 31 to 76, fewer than twelve men and about 5 women, stage I to III.

The library came from three nested PCR rounds adapted from ARM-PCR protocols. TCRdb reprocessed the multiplex PCR reads via MiXCR and lists one record per CDR3 protein. This table has about 100,000 distinct CDR3 sequences, 65% appearing once. Concerning this clonotype: Antigen unknown.

Broader study findings: Top 100 clones took a larger repertoire share in normal lung.

This sample's RNA came from whole unsorted tissue. This non-tumor lung sample came from over 3 cm beyond the tumor edge. Chemotherapy-naive patients with new lung cancer underwent thoracic surgery in China, August–November 2014. The CDR3 totals 12 residues. The germline V and J ends were trimmed by 1 base and 6 bases, with 10 bases remaining between them. Germline CDR1 reads DFQATT; CDR2 reads SNEGSKA (reference sequence). Sequencing input: distant non-tumor lung tissue. The source is a man aged 25-40 years with non-small cell lung cancer. The chain uses TRBV20-1 and TRBJ2-7; possibly TRBD1 or TRBD2 for D (5 bases each). Written as DNA, the CDR3 is TGCAGTGCTAGAGCGGGGACGTCCGAGCAGTACTTC. It yields the protein CSARAGTSEQYF.